This TCR beta chain was documented in a study of blood T cell repertoires in COVID-19. Trimming cost V 5 bases and J 5 bases; bases outside gene matches: 13. The germline V gene encodes CDR1 SGHDT and CDR2 YYEEEE. This CDR3 contains 16 residues. In the authors' workflow: Amplification of reference gene primers was used by the study to estimate nucleated cell counts. Generated by immunoSEQ multiplex PCR, the TCRdb table keeps only in-frame clones and is missing some. For V, J and clone size, that table is used; D and trimming come from the DNA. The sample holds 60,000 to 75,000 clones, around 90% seen once.

The genes are TRBV5-6 and TRBJ1-5; TRBD1 agrees at 7 bases. This clonotype originated in a human donor in a cohort sampled during active COVID-19. The sequenced sample was peripheral blood. CDR3 amino acids: CASSLGGFQGDQPQHF. The CDR3 DNA is TGTGCCAGCAGTCTTGGCGGCTTCCAGGGGGATCAGCCCCAGCATTTT.